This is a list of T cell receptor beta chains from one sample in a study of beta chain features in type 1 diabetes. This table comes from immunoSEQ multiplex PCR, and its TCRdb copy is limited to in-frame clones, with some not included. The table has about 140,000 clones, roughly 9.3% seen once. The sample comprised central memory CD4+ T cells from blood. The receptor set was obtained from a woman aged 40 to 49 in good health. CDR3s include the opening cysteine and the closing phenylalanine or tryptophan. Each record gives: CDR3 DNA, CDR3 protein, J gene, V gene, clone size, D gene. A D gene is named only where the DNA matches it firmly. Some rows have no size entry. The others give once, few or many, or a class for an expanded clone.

CDR3 DNA: TGTGCCAGCAGCTCACAGGGAACTAATGAAAAACTGTTTTTT
CDR3 protein: CASSSQGTNEKLFF
J gene: TRBJ1-4
V gene: TRBV7-2
clone size: few
D gene: NA

CDR3 DNA: TGTGCCAGCAGCACGGGACTAGAGCAGTTCTTC
CDR3 protein: CASSTGLEQFF
J gene: TRBJ2-1
V gene: TRBV7-9
clone size: few
D gene: TRBD2

CDR3 DNA: TGTGCCAGCAGTGCCCAGGCAGCCACAGATACGCAGTATTTT
CDR3 protein: CASSAQAATDTQYF
J gene: TRBJ2-3
V gene: TRBV25-1
clone size: NA
D gene: NA

CDR3 DNA: TGTGCCAGCGCGAGGGCCTCCATGGGCACTGAAGCTTTCTTT
CDR3 protein: CASARASMGTEAFF
J gene: TRBJ1-1
V gene: TRBV9
clone size: few
D gene: NA

CDR3 DNA: TGCGCCAGCAGCCAAGATTGGGCCTTCAATCAGCCCCAGCATTTT
CDR3 protein: CASSQDWAFNQPQHF
J gene: TRBJ1-5
V gene: TRBV4-3
clone size: NA
D gene: NA

CDR3 DNA: TGTGCCAGCTCCCAAGGACAGGGTAGCACTGAAGCTTTCTTT
CDR3 protein: CASSQGQGSTEAFF
J gene: TRBJ1-1
V gene: TRBV18
clone size: few
D gene: TRBD1

CDR3 DNA: TGTGCCAGCTTCCCGGGCGGGGCGCGCACCGGGGAGCTGTTTTTT
CDR3 protein: CASFPGGARTGELFF
J gene: TRBJ2-2
V gene: TRBV7-8
clone size: NA
D gene: NA

CDR3 DNA: TGTGCCAGCAGCTTGGCGGGATTTAGTACCCTCGACGAGCAGTACTTC
CDR3 protein: CASSLAGFSTLDEQYF
J gene: TRBJ2-7
V gene: TRBV5-5
clone size: NA
D gene: NA

CDR3 DNA: TGTGCCATCACCTCTCCGGGACAGGGAACCTACGAGCAGTACTTC
CDR3 protein: CAITSPGQGTYEQYF
J gene: TRBJ2-7
V gene: TRBV10-3
clone size: few
D gene: TRBD1

CDR3 DNA: TGTGCCAGTAGTCGCGGGCGTACCACCTACGAGCAGTACTTC
CDR3 protein: CASSRGRTTYEQYF
J gene: TRBJ2-7
V gene: TRBV19
clone size: many
D gene: NA

CDR3 DNA: TGCGCCAGCAGTTCACAGGGGGCTGAGCAGTTCTTC
CDR3 protein: CASSSQGAEQFF
J gene: TRBJ2-1
V gene: TRBV5-1
clone size: NA
D gene: TRBD1

CDR3 DNA: TGTGCCAGCAGCGGCGGACAGGGGACTATCTACGAGCAGTACTTC
CDR3 protein: CASSGGQGTIYEQYF
J gene: TRBJ2-7
V gene: TRBV5-4
clone size: NA
D gene: TRBD1

CDR3 DNA: TGCAGCGTTGCTGACAGGGGCCTGGACAACGAGCAGTACTTC
CDR3 protein: CSVADRGLDNEQYF
J gene: TRBJ2-7
V gene: TRBV29-1
clone size: few
D gene: TRBD1

CDR3 DNA: TGCGCCAGCAGCTTGGCCGAGACTAGCGGGGCGGAGACCCAGTACTTC
CDR3 protein: CASSLAETSGAETQYF
J gene: TRBJ2-5
V gene: TRBV5-1
clone size: NA
D gene: TRBD2

CDR3 DNA: TGTGCCAGCTCACCCTCAGGGGATATTAACTATGGCTACACCTTC
CDR3 protein: CASSPSGDINYGYTF
J gene: TRBJ1-2
V gene: TRBV18
clone size: NA
D gene: NA

CDR3 DNA: TGTGCCAGCAGCCCCGGGGGGGTGGCAGGGCGAACTGAAGCTTTCTTT
CDR3 protein: CASSPGGVAGRTEAFF
J gene: TRBJ1-1
V gene: TRBV5-4
clone size: NA
D gene: NA

CDR3 DNA: TGTGCCAGCAGCCCCCCGGCGGGAGAGACCCAGTACTTC
CDR3 protein: CASSPPAGETQYF
J gene: TRBJ2-5
V gene: TRBV7-2
clone size: NA
D gene: NA

CDR3 DNA: TGTGCCAGCAGCTTGGGGCAGGTCGATAATTCACCCCTCCACTTT
CDR3 protein: CASSLGQVDNSPLHF
J gene: TRBJ1-6
V gene: TRBV5-4
clone size: NA
D gene: NA

CDR3 DNA: TGTGCCAGCAGCTTGGGACTAGGGATTGGCACCGGGGAGCTGTTTTTT
CDR3 protein: CASSLGLGIGTGELFF
J gene: TRBJ2-2
V gene: TRBV5-6
clone size: few
D gene: NA

CDR3 DNA: TGTGCCAGCAGCTTCCAGGGTGCAGATACGCAGTATTTT
CDR3 protein: CASSFQGADTQYF
J gene: TRBJ2-3
V gene: TRBV7-2
clone size: NA
D gene: NA

CDR3 DNA: TGTGCCAGCTCCCGTGCAGCGGATAACACCGGGGAGCTGTTTTTT
CDR3 protein: CASSRAADNTGELFF
J gene: TRBJ2-2
V gene: TRBV4-2
clone size: few
D gene: NA

CDR3 DNA: TGTGCCAGCAGCTTACAGGGTACCAGTGAGCAGTTCTTC
CDR3 protein: CASSLQGTSEQFF
J gene: TRBJ2-1
V gene: TRBV7-2
clone size: NA
D gene: NA